Below, one TCR beta chain is given with its context. With 60 Vbeta and 13 Jbeta primers, the PCR was carried out. Here immunoSEQ multiplex PCR was the method, and the copy in TCRdb shows in-frame clones only, minus some. Among approximately 190,000 clones, approximately 86% were seen once, and the ten largest hold about 1%. V lost 3 bases and J lost 5; bases outside the gene matches: 5. The CDR3 contains 16 residues. CDR1 and CDR2 (germline): GTSNPN, SVGIG (reference sequence). The record originates from a study of cytomegalovirus exposure and HLA in healthy donors. Study context: Out of about 190 million T cells, an earlier analysis found 117 million unique TCR beta sequences in total.

The specimen was PBMCs. The receptor was derived from a boy younger than 10 in good health and CMV-seronegative. The chain has TRBV30 and TRBJ2-1; 15 bases fit TRBD2. The CDR3 nucleotides are TGTGCCTGGAGCGGGACTAGCGGGAGGTACAACAATGAGCAGTTCTTC. Translated, it gives CAWSGTSGRYNNEQFF.